This is a list of T cell receptor beta chains from one sample in a study of beta chain features in type 1 diabetes. Generated by immunoSEQ multiplex PCR, the TCRdb table keeps only in-frame clones and is missing some. The table shows approximately 170,000 clones, with over 6% occurring only once. Specimen: central memory CD4+ T cells from blood. Every receptor here comes from a man aged 18 to 30 with type 1 diabetes. The CDR3 runs from the conserved cysteine through the conserved F or W. A D gene is named only where the DNA matches it firmly. A row's size may be missing; if present it is once, few, many or a size class.

>TRBD1|many|TRBV5-1|TRBJ1-2
TGCGCCAGCAGCTTGGCTAGGACAGGGCATGGCTACACCTTC
CASSLARTGHGYTF
>TRBD1|few|TRBV29-1|TRBJ2-1
TGCAGCGTTGGTCCGGGACAGGGACGCAATGAGCAGTTCTTC
CSVGPGQGRNEQFF
>TRBD2|-|TRBV7-2|TRBJ2-1
TGTGCCAGCAGCAGGGGAACTAGCGGAGAAATGGGGGAGCAGTTCTTC
CASSRGTSGEMGEQFF
>-|-|TRBV7-9|TRBJ2-1
TGTGCCAGCAGCTTAGGGTCCCAGGGGAATGAGCAGTTCTTC
CASSLGSQGNEQFF
>TRBD2|few|TRBV7-2|TRBJ2-1
TGTGCCAGCAGCCAAGATCGTGGGGGGGACAATGAGCAGTTCTTC
CASSQDRGGDNEQFF
>TRBD1|few|TRBV6-1|TRBJ2-7
TGTGCCAGCAGGCCTCAGGGGGAGCCCGAGCAGTACTTC
CASRPQGEPEQYF
>-|once|TRBV9|TRBJ2-6
TGTGCCAGCAGCGTAGCTACTGTCAACTCTGGGGCCAACGTCCTGACTTTC
CASSVATVNSGANVLTF
>TRBD1|-|TRBV28|TRBJ2-2
TGTGCCAGCAGTTCCTACAGGGGTATGGGCGCCGGGGAGCTGTTTTTT
CASSSYRGMGAGELFF
>TRBD2|-|TRBV4-2|TRBJ2-3
TGTGCCAGCAGTCTGGCGGGGACTAGCGGACCAGATACGCAGTATTTT
CASSLAGTSGPDTQYF
>-|few|TRBV30|TRBJ1-2
TGTGCCTGTCAGAACCCTGGGCAGGGCGGCTACACCTTC
CACQNPGQGGYTF
>-|few|TRBV30|TRBJ2-1
TGTGCCTGGACCTTGGGGGGTGAGCAGTTCTTC
CAWTLGGEQFF
>-|-|TRBV5-4|TRBJ1-1
TGTGCCAGCAGCTTGGACATGAACACTGAAGCTTTCTTT
CASSLDMNTEAFF
>-|many|TRBV11-2|TRBJ2-1
TGTGCCAGCACCCTTGGCACCCATCCGGGTGAGCAGTTCTTC
CASTLGTHPGEQFF
>TRBD1|-|TRBV15|TRBJ2-1
TGTGCCACCAGCCTCGGACAGGGCGCTTTGAATGAGCAGTTCTTC
CATSLGQGALNEQFF
>TRBD1|few|TRBV27|TRBJ1-3
TGTGCCAGCAGTCGGGACAGGGGGCCTTACTCTGGAAACACCATATATTTT
CASSRDRGPYSGNTIYF
>-|many|TRBV29-1|TRBJ1-2
TGCAGCGTTGATCCCCCTACTAACTATGGCTACACCTTC
CSVDPPTNYGYTF
>TRBD1|few|TRBV4-3|TRBJ2-4
TGCGCCAGCAGCCAAACGGGACAGGGGGAAAACATTCAGTACTTC
CASSQTGQGENIQYF
>TRBD1|few|TRBV29-1|TRBJ2-4
TGCAGCGCTGAAGGGGGCGTACAAAACATTCAGTACTTC
CSAEGGVQNIQYF
>-|few|TRBV7-9|TRBJ2-3
TGTGCCAGCAGCTTAGACCGCTCGGTCACAGATACGCAGTATTTT
CASSLDRSVTDTQYF
>TRBD2|few|TRBV30|TRBJ2-1
TGTGCCTGGAGTCGCTATAGCGGGGGGGCCTACAATGAGCAGTTCTTC
CAWSRYSGGAYNEQFF
>TRBD1|few|TRBV18|TRBJ1-2
TGTGCCAGCTCCCGGGACAGAACTAACTATGGCTACACCTTC
CASSRDRTNYGYTF
>TRBD1|few|TRBV6-1|TRBJ1-6
TGTGCCAGCAGTGCCGGGACAGCCACCTATTATAATTCACCCCTCCACTTT
CASSAGTATYYNSPLHF
>-|few|TRBV5-1|TRBJ1-4
TGCGCCAGCGCCACGGAAGGGGCGCGGGGTGAAAAACTGTTTTTT
CASATEGARGEKLFF
>TRBD1|-|TRBV5-1|TRBJ2-7
TGCGCCAGCAGCCTTGGACAGGGGGCCCACGAGCAGTACTTC
CASSLGQGAHEQYF